Below, 29 T cell receptor beta chains from the same sample are listed, as sequenced in a study of human T cells and chemical hapten exposure. Each CDR3 protein is one row after TCRdb ran MiXCR on the RACE reads. Of some 350,000 distinct CDR3 sequences in the sample, around 6% are singletons; the top ten hold around 5.6%. Time point denoted: patch test 2, 6 weeks after DPC sensitization. The sample's treatment: therapeutic diphenylcyclopropenone sensitization with weekly scalp DPC. Sample: whole blood, taken in connection with sensitization to the hapten diphenylcyclopropenone (DPC). All receptors derive from a woman aged 18 to 35 with alopecia areata. Some clones in this sample may be carry-over from other donors' samples.

This clonotype was recorded at least ten times. V gene TRBV4-3 combines with J gene TRBJ2-3, with 9 bases aligning to TRBD2. The CDR3 runs to 17 residues. With V trimmed by 0 bases and J by 1 base, 5 bases remained unmatched. Germline V lookup: CDR1 LGHNA, CDR2 YSLEER. The chain's CDR3 is CASSQDRASGGTDTQYF. The CDR3 region has the DNA TGCGCCAGCAGCCAAGATCGGGCTAGCGGGGGCACAGATACGCAGTATTTT.

This clonotype showed up many times. V gene TRBV5-1 combines with J gene TRBJ1-1; TRBD1 might be the D (6 bases). The germline V gene encodes CDR1 SGHRS and CDR2 YFSETQ. There are 14 residues in the CDR3. V was pared by 2 bases and J by 5 bases, with 13 bases between. The CDR3 DNA follows: TGCGCCAGCAGCTTAAGGGGGAGGGGAACTGAAGCTTTCTTT. Its translation is CASSLRGRGTEAFF.

This clonotype was seen a handful of times. The chain combines TRBV3-1 with TRBJ1-2, with 9 positions matching TRBD1. CDR3 length: 14 residues. Germline V gene data show CDR1 as LGHDT and CDR2 as YNNKEL (reference sequence). J lost 4 bases, V lost 3 bases, and 3 bases had no gene match. CDR3 sequence (DNA): TGTGCCAGCAGCCATGGACAGGGGAGCTATGGCTACACCTTC. This sequence encodes CASSHGQGSYGYTF.

The chain combines TRBV12-3 or TRBV12-4 with TRBJ2-7; TRBD2 aligns across 7 bases. CDR3 length: 16 amino acids. The trim removed 4 bases at V and 0 bases at J, leaving 9 bases unmatched. The CDR3 sequence: CASSSTEGGSSYEQYF. The CDR3, as DNA: TGTGCCAGCAGTTCCACGGAGGGCGGGAGCTCCTACGAGCAGTACTTC.

The sample holds many counts of this clonotype. This chain links TRBV5-4 with TRBJ2-1, with D tentatively TRBD2 (7 bases). Germline CDR1 reads SGHNT; CDR2 reads YYREEE (reference sequence). The V end lost 3 bases, the J end lost 7 bases, and 11 bases lay between the germline ends. The CDR3 loop spans 13 amino acids. The CDR3 sequence: CASSSRGANEQFF. DNA for the CDR3: TGTGCCAGCAGCTCCCGGGGGGCTAATGAGCAGTTCTTC.

This chain links TRBV25-1 with TRBJ1-6; 7 bases line up with TRBD1. The length of the CDR3 is 15 residues. With V trimmed by 8 bases and J by 4 bases, 8 bases remained unmatched. The V gene's germline CDR1 is MGHDK and CDR2 SYGVNS. DNA for the CDR3: TGTGCCAGCCCCGGGACAGATGCTTATAATTCACCCCTCCACTTT. It codes for CASPGTDAYNSPLHF.

There are a few counts of this clonotype. The chain carries TRBV7-9 and TRBJ2-3, with TRBD2 identical over 8 bases. Germline CDR1 and CDR2: SEHNR and FQNEAQ (reference sequence). The V gene end was trimmed by 1 base and the J gene end by 5 bases; junction bases not matched to a gene: 8. The length of the CDR3 is 16 residues. CDR3 bases: TGTGCCAGCAGCTTAGTCTCTGGCGGGGGGCAAGATACGCAGTATTTT. It yields the protein CASSLVSGGGQDTQYF.

The CDR3 region has the DNA TGTGCCAGCAGCCAAACATTAGGAAGCTCCTACGAGCAGTACTTC. Its translation is CASSQTLGSSYEQYF. The V and J genes are TRBV4-2 and TRBJ2-7; D gene uncertain. V lost 2 bases and J 0 bases, leaving 11 bases between the germline ends. CDR3 length: 15 amino acids. CDR1 is LGHNA, CDR2 YNFKEQ, per germline.

At least ten counts were recorded for this clonotype. The V gene is TRBV7-8, the J gene TRBJ1-1, with D tentatively TRBD1 (5 bases). CDR1 is SGHVS and CDR2 is FQNEAQ in the germline V gene. With 8 bases removed from V and 5 bases from J, the gap between germline ends came to 18 bases. The CDR3 runs to 14 residues. The CDR3 reads CASCASGGSTEAFF. DNA for the CDR3: TGTGCCAGCTGCGCCTCTGGGGGGAGTACTGAAGCTTTCTTT.

This clonotype has only a few counts. The chain combines TRBV6-5 with TRBJ1-5, with a tentative D call TRBD1 (6 bases). Deletions cut 4 bases from V and 6 bases from J, with 13 bases between. The CDR3 runs to 14 residues. CDR1 and CDR2 from the germline V gene are MNHEY and SVGAGI. The CDR3 DNA reads TGTGCCAGCAGTTCACGACAGGCCGCTCAGCCCCAGCATTTT. Its translation is CASSSRQAAQPQHF.

The chain couples TRBV13 to TRBJ2-3; D may be TRBD1 (6 bases). With 1 base removed from V and 1 base from J, the gap between germline ends came to 12 bases. In germline, CDR1 is PRHDT, CDR2 FYEKMQ (reference sequence). The CDR3 totals 16 residues. The CDR3 DNA is TGTGCCAGCAGCTTAGACGGACAGTACGGCACAGATACGCAGTATTTT. This gives the protein CASSLDGQYGTDTQYF.

This clonotype was detected only a few times. This rearrangement joins TRBV12-3 or TRBV12-4 to TRBJ2-7; TRBD1 might be the D (6 bases). V gave up 0 bases and J gave up 2 bases, with 14 bases separating them. The CDR3 covers 16 residues. CDR3 protein: CASSLAARTDPYEQYF. The CDR3 bases are TGTGCCAGCAGTTTAGCCGCAAGGACAGACCCCTACGAGCAGTACTTC.

About this clonotype itself: A much larger clone lies one base from this, so it may be a read error. This chain's CDR3 is CASTLLAGNTDTQYF. The CDR3 nucleotides are TGTGCCAGCACCTTACTAGCGGGGAACACAGATACGCAGTATTTT. The gene calls are TRBV6-1 and TRBJ2-3; 10 positions agree with TRBD2. V lost 7 bases and J lost 2; bases outside the gene matches: 6. The length of the CDR3 is 15 residues. CDR1 is MNHNS and CDR2 is SASEGT in the germline V gene.

This clonotype was counted many times. This CDR3 is CASSSTSSTDTQYF. The CDR3 bases are TGTGCCAGCAGCTCCACTAGCAGTACAGATACGCAGTATTTT. The chain links TRBV5-5 to TRBJ2-3; D perhaps matches TRBD2 (6 bases). The CDR3 length is 14 residues. With 3 bases removed from V and 3 bases from J, the gap between germline ends came to 11 bases. The germline V gene encodes CDR1 SGHKS and CDR2 YYEKEE (reference sequence).

This clonotype has just a few counts. The V call is TRBV6-1, the J call TRBJ1-5, with 10 positions matching TRBD1. After removal of 8 bases from V and 5 bases from J, the junction contained 18 bases not matched to a gene. CDR1 and CDR2 from the germline V gene are MNHNS and SASEGT. This CDR3 spans 18 amino acids. The CDR3 loop reads CASAHYPPGQGLDQPQHF. DNA for the CDR3: TGTGCCAGCGCCCACTACCCTCCGGGACAGGGGTTAGATCAGCCCCAGCATTTT.

This clonotype came up many times. The V gene is TRBV3-1, the J gene TRBJ1-1; 9 bases match TRBD1. Germline CDR1 reads LGHDT; CDR2 reads YNNKEL (reference sequence). This CDR3 is built from 15 residues. The ends lost 4 bases at V and 5 bases at J; junction bases unmatched: 8. This chain's CDR3 is CASSRRDRDYTEAFF. CDR3 coding DNA: TGTGCCAGCAGCCGAAGGGACAGGGATTATACTGAAGCTTTCTTT.

This clonotype was observed a few times. This chain links TRBV10-3 with TRBJ1-2; D is unclear. V was pared by 0 bases and J by 6 bases, with 11 bases between. In germline, CDR1 is ENHRY, CDR2 SYGVKD. The length of the CDR3 is 14 residues. As DNA, the CDR3 is TGTGCCATCAGTGAGTCGACCGGGGTCGATGGCTACACCTTC. Translation: CAISESTGVDGYTF.

At least ten counts were recorded for this clonotype. The rearrangement uses TRBV4-3 and TRBJ1-1; 8 bases align to TRBD1. Trimming took 0 bases from V and 0 from J; bases not matched to a gene: 9. This CDR3 region has 18 residues. The germline V gene encodes CDR1 LGHNA and CDR2 YSLEER. Here the CDR3 reads CASSQDFRSGGVNTEAFF. The CDR3 coding sequence is TGCGCCAGCAGCCAAGATTTCCGGTCAGGGGGCGTGAACACTGAAGCTTTCTTT.

This sequence joins TRBV6-2 or TRBV6-3 and TRBJ1-1; no firm D call. The CDR3 runs 14 residues. The germline V gene has CDR1 MNHEY and CDR2 SVGEGT. V was pared by 7 bases and J by 4 bases, with 16 bases between. CDR3: CASTSQLGITEAFF. CDR3 nucleotides: TGTGCCAGCACCTCCCAGCTGGGGATCACTGAAGCTTTCTTT.

The chain is built from TRBV10-3 and TRBJ1-2, with D unresolved. The CDR3 spans 12 residues. V dropped 3 bases and J dropped 2 bases, with 4 bases sitting between them. Germline V gene sequence: CDR1 ENHRY, CDR2 SYGVKD. CDR3 DNA: TGTGCCATCAGTGACTTAAACTATGGCTACACCTTC. Protein product: CAISDLNYGYTF.

The J gene is TRBJ2-1, the V gene TRBV29-1; D may correspond to TRBD1 or TRBD2 (5 bases each). The CDR3 contains 16 residues. V lost 3 bases and J 8 bases, leaving 23 bases between the germline ends. Germline V gives CDR1 SQVTM, CDR2 ANQGSEA. This chain's CDR3 is CSVDGARDPSSYEQFF. CDR3 nucleotides: TGCAGCGTTGATGGGGCCCGGGACCCCTCCAGCTATGAGCAGTTCTTC.

This clonotype has a count of ten or more. V usage is TRBV7-9 and J usage is TRBJ1-5; perhaps TRBD1 as D (6 bases). CDR3 size: 14 residues. V was pared by 5 bases and J by 5 bases, with 13 bases between. Germline CDR1 SEHNR, CDR2 FQNEAQ (reference sequence). CDR3 residues: CASSEQGDDQPQHF. CDR3 coding DNA: TGTGCCAGCAGCGAACAGGGAGATGATCAGCCCCAGCATTTT.

At least ten counts were recorded for this clonotype. V usage is TRBV10-3 and J usage is TRBJ1-5; no clear D. There are 15 residues in the CDR3. The germline V and J ends were trimmed by 4 bases and 0 bases, with 10 bases remaining between them. The germline gives CDR1 ENHRY, CDR2 SYGVKD. DNA for the CDR3: TGTGCCATCAGTGCAGGAGACGCTAGCAATCAGCCCCAGCATTTT. Translated: CAISAGDASNQPQHF.

This clonotype has at least ten counts. The rearrangement joins TRBV27 to TRBJ2-7, with TRBD1 identical over 10 bases. Germline V gene sequence: CDR1 MNHEY, CDR2 SMNVEV (reference sequence). The CDR3 loop spans 16 amino acids. V lost 0 bases and J lost 6; bases outside the gene matches: 8. CDR3 sequence: CASSLSRGTGAREQYF. The CDR3 DNA reads TGTGCCAGCAGTTTATCGAGGGGGACAGGGGCTCGCGAGCAGTACTTC.

This clonotype was seen ten or more times. The rearrangement links TRBV4-3 to TRBJ1-1, with 7 nucleotides matching TRBD1. The length of the CDR3 is 17 residues. With V trimmed by 0 bases and J by 1 base, 8 bases remained unmatched. The V gene's germline CDR1 is LGHNA and CDR2 YSLEER. The CDR3 DNA reads TGCGCCAGCAGCCAAGATGAGGCAGGGGGATGGAACACTGAAGCTTTCTTT. Its protein product is CASSQDEAGGWNTEAFF.

This clonotype was seen at least ten times. V gene TRBV12-3 or TRBV12-4 combines with J gene TRBJ1-3, with TRBD1 matching 8 bases. Trimming at V came to 6 bases and at J to 9 bases, leaving 10 bases not matched to a gene. The CDR3 is 14 residues long. The CDR3, as DNA: TGTGCCAGCAGGGAACAGGGGGGGCTTGGCACCATATATTTT. It codes for CASREQGGLGTIYF.

This clonotype has a handful of counts. The V and J genes are TRBV7-7 and TRBJ2-7; D assignment may be TRBD1 or TRBD2 (5 bases each). This CDR3 contains 9 residues. In germline, CDR1 is SSHAT, CDR2 FNYEAQ (reference sequence). The CDR3: CASRGVQYF. In DNA, the CDR3 is TGTGCTAGTAGAGGGGTGCAGTACTTC. The full variable domain, with the rest looked up from reference TRBV7-7 and TRBJ2-7, is GAGVSQSPRYKVTKRGQDVTLRCDPISSHATLYWYQQALGQGPEFLTYFNYEAQPDKSGLPSDRFSAERPEGSISTLTIQRTEQRDSAMYRCASRGVQYFGPGTRLTVT.

In its sample, this clonotype was seen a few times. CDR3 loop: CASSRSGGEQFF. CDR3 DNA: TGTGCCAGCAGTCGAAGTGGAGGGGAGCAGTTCTTC. V and J are TRBV3-1 and TRBJ2-1; D is possibly TRBD2 (6 bases). CDR3 length equals 12 residues. The germline gives CDR1 LGHDT, CDR2 YNNKEL (reference sequence). Trimming cost V 6 bases and J 10 bases, with 13 bases left between them.

This clonotype occurred many times. The chain employs TRBV11-2 and TRBJ1-2, with D maybe TRBD1 (6 bases). This CDR3 spans 16 amino acids. V shed 7 bases and J shed 4 bases, with 22 bases lying between them. CDR1 is SGHAT, CDR2 FQNNGV, per germline. CDR3: CASTSYSRGFGYGYTF. The CDR3 nucleotides read TGTGCCAGCACCTCTTATTCCAGGGGATTCGGCTATGGCTACACCTTC. Full variable domain (remainder filled in from reference TRBV11-2 and TRBJ1-2): EAGVAQSPRYKIIEKRQSVAFWCNPISGHATLYWYQQILGQGPKLLIQFQNNGVVDDSQLPKDRFSAERLKGVDSTLKIQPAKLEDSAVYLCASTSYSRGFGYGYTFGSGTRLTVV.